These T cell receptor beta chains were read from a single sample in a study of T cell repertoires in cytomegalovirus infection. TCRdb processed the reads anew with MiXCR; each CDR3 protein has one entry. This sample yields about 740,000 distinct CDR3 sequences, of which under 40% are seen a single time; 2.8% belongs to the top ten. The sequencing input was PBMCs. The receptors were sampled from a human donor in good health (CMV status not recorded). Some clones in this sample may be carry-over from other donors' samples. The CDR3 runs from the conserved cysteine through the conserved F or W. The order of the fields is CDR3 protein, CDR3 DNA, V gene, J gene, D gene, clone size. The D gene is left open where the match is weak. For some rows the clone size is stated as once, few or many, or as a class when expanded; others skip it.

CDR3: CASSPRQGKAFF
DNA: TGTGCCAGCAGTCCCCGACAGGGAAAAGCTTTCTTT
V: TRBV12-3/TRBV12-4
J: TRBJ1-1
D: TRBD1
size: few

CDR3: CASSFGGRNSYEQYF
DNA: TGTGCCAGCAGCTTCGGAGGACGGAACTCCTACGAGCAGTACTTC
V: TRBV7-2
J: TRBJ2-7
D: NA
size: NA

CDR3: CASSSQGPEALF
DNA: TGTGCCAGCAGTTCTCAAGGCCCCGAAGCTTTATTT
V: TRBV6-2/TRBV6-3
J: TRBJ1-1
D: NA
size: NA

CDR3: CASSLAASGRMYEQYF
DNA: TGCGCCAGCAGCTTGGCGGCTAGCGGGAGAATGTACGAGCAGTACTTC
V: TRBV5-1
J: TRBJ2-7
D: TRBD2
size: NA

CDR3: CATKAMNTAGNTIYF
DNA: TGTGCCACCAAAGCCATGAATACCGCTGGAAACACCATATATTTT
V: TRBV6-1
J: TRBJ1-3
D: NA
size: few

CDR3: CASSRAGELFF
DNA: TGTGCCAGCAGCCGCGCCGGGGAGCTGTTTTTT
V: TRBV7-2
J: TRBJ2-2
D: NA
size: many

CDR3: CASSSIRDEQFF
DNA: TGTGCCAGTAGTTCGATCCGGGATGAGCAGTTCTTC
V: TRBV19
J: TRBJ2-1
D: NA
size: NA

CDR3: CASSGYPRGETGSNQPQHF
DNA: TGTGCCAGTAGTGGCTACCCCAGAGGTGAGACAGGGAGCAATCAGCCCCAGCATTTT
V: TRBV19
J: TRBJ1-5
D: TRBD1
size: few

CDR3: CASSLGLGLAEVNEQFF
DNA: TGTGCCAGCAGCTTAGGTCTCGGACTAGCGGAGGTTAATGAGCAGTTCTTC
V: TRBV7-8
J: TRBJ2-1
D: TRBD2
size: NA

CDR3: CASNPGEFSGNTIYF
DNA: TGCGCCAGCAACCCAGGGGAGTTCTCTGGAAACACCATATATTTT
V: TRBV5-1
J: TRBJ1-3
D: NA
size: NA

CDR3: CASSLPLDTPNTGELFF
DNA: TGTGCCAGCAGTTTACCGCTGGACACTCCGAACACCGGGGAGCTGTTTTTT
V: TRBV28
J: TRBJ2-2
D: NA
size: few

CDR3: CASSPRQAGGTNEQFF
DNA: TGCGCCAGCAGCCCTAGGCAGGCAGGGGGGACTAATGAGCAGTTCTTC
V: TRBV4-1
J: TRBJ2-1
D: NA
size: NA

CDR3: CASSPGPGRSAFNEQFF
DNA: TGCGCCAGCAGCCCCGGCCCGGGACGCTCCGCTTTCAATGAGCAGTTCTTC
V: TRBV5-1
J: TRBJ2-1
D: NA
size: NA

CDR3: CASSPNRDSNQPQHF
DNA: TGTGCCAGCAGTCCCAACAGGGATAGCAATCAGCCCCAGCATTTT
V: TRBV27
J: TRBJ1-5
D: NA
size: few